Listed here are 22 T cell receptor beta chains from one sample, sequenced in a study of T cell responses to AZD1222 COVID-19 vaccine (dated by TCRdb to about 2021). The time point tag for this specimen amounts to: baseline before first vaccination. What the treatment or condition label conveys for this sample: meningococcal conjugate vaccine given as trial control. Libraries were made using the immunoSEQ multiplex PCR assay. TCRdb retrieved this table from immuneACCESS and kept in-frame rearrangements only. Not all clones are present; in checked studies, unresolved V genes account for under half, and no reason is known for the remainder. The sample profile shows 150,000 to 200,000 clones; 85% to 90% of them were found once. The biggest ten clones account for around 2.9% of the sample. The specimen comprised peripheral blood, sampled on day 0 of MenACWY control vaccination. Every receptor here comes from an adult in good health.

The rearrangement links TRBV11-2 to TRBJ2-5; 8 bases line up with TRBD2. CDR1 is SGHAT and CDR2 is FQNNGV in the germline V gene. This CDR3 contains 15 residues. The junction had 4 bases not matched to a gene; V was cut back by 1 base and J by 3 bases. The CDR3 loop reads CASSLGGLAKETQYF. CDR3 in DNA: TGTGCCAGCAGCTTAGGCGGACTAGCAAAAGAGACCCAGTACTTC.

The CDR3 nucleotides read TGTGCCAGCAGCACCTCCGACAGGGCGAACACCGGGGAGCTGTTTTTT. This codes for CASSTSDRANTGELFF. The chain joins TRBV7-6 to TRBJ2-2; 7 bases match TRBD1. V lost 5 bases to trimming and J lost 0 bases; unmatched junction nucleotides: 6. CDR3 length: 16 amino acids. CDR1 is SGHVS, CDR2 FNYEAQ, per germline.

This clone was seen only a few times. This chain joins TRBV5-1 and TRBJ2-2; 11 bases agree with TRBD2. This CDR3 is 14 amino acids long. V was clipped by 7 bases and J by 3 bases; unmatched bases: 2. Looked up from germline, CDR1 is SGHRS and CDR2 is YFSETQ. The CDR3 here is CASSGLADTGELFF. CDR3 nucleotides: TGCGCCAGCTCGGGACTAGCGGACACCGGGGAGCTGTTTTTT.

The CDR3 loop is CASTLGQGGDNEQFF. In DNA form, the CDR3 reads TGTGCCAGCACCTTGGGACAGGGGGGTGACAATGAGCAGTTCTTC. The chain joins TRBV7-2 to TRBJ2-1; TRBD1 aligns across 11 bases. The germline gives CDR1 SGHTA, CDR2 FQGNSA. Unmatched junction bases numbered 7, after V lost 7 bases and J lost 5 bases. The length of the CDR3 is 15 residues.

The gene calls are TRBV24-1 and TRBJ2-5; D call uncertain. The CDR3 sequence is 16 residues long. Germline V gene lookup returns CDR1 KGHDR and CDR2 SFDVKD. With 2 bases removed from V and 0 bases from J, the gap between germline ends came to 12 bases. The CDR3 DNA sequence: TGTGCCACCAGTGATTCGACGCGTACCTACCAAGAGACCCAGTACTTC. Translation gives CATSDSTRTYQETQYF.

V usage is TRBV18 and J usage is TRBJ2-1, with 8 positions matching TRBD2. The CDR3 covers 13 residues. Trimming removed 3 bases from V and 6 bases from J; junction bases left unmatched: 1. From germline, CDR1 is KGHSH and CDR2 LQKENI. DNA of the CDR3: TGTGCCAGCTCACCTACTAGCGGCAATGAGCAGTTCTTC. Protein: CASSPTSGNEQFF.

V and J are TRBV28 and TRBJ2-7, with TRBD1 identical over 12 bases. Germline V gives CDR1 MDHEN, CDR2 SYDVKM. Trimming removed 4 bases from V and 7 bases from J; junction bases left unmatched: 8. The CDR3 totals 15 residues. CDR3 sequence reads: CASSSPGQGAREQYF. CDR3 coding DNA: TGTGCCAGCAGTTCCCCGGGACAGGGGGCGCGGGAGCAGTACTTC.

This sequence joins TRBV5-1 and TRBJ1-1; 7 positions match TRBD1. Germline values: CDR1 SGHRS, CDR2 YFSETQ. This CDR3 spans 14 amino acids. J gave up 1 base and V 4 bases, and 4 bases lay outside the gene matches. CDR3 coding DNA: TGCGCCAGCAGCGCAGGGGGGAGGAACACTGAAGCTTTCTTT. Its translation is CASSAGGRNTEAFF. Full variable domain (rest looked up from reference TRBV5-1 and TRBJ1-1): KAGVTQTPRYLIKTRGQQVTLSCSPISGHRSVSWYQQTPGQGLQFLFEYFSETQRNKGNFPGRFSGRQFSNSRSEMNVSTLELGDSALYLCASSAGGRNTEAFFGQGTRLTVV.

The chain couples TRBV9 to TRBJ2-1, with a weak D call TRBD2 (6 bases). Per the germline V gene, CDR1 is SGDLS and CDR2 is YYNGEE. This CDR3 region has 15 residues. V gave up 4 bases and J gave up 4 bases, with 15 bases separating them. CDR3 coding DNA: TGTGCCAGCAGCCCTCGGGACTGGGATTACAATGAGCAGTTCTTC. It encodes CASSPRDWDYNEQFF.

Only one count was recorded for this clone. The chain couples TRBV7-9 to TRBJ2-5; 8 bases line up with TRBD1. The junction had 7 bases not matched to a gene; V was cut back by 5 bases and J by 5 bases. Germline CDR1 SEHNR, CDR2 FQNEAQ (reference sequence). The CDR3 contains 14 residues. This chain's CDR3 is CASSRQGRIETQYF. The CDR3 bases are TGTGCCAGCAGCCGACAGGGGAGGATCGAGACCCAGTACTTC.

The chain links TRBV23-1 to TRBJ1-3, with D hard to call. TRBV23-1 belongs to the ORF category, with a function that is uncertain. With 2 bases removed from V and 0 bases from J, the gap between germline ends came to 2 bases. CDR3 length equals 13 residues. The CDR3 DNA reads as TGCGCCAGCAGTCAAGACTCTGGAAACACCATATATTTT. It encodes CASSQDSGNTIYF.

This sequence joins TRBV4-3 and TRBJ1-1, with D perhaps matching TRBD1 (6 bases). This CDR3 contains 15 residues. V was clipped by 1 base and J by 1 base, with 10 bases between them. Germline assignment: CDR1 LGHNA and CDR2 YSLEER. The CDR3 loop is CASSQGQESNTEAFF. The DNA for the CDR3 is TGCGCCAGCAGCCAAGGACAGGAATCGAACACTGAAGCTTTCTTT.

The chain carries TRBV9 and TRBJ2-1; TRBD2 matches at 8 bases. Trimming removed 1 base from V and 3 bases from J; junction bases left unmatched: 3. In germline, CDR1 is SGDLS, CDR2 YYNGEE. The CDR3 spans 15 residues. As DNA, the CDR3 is TGTGCCAGCAGCGTAAGCGGGGGCGACTACAATGAGCAGTTCTTC. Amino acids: CASSVSGGDYNEQFF.

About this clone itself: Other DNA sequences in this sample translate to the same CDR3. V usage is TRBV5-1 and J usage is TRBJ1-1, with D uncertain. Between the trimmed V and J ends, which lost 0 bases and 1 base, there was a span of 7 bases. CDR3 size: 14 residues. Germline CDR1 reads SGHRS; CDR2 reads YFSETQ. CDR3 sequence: CASSLAGENTEAFF. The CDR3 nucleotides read TGCGCCAGCAGCTTGGCCGGGGAGAACACTGAAGCTTTCTTT.

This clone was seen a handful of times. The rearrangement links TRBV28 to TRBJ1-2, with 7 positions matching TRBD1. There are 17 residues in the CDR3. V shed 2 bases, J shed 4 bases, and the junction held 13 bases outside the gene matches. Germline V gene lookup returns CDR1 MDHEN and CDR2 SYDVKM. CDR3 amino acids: CASSLKTGHGFSYGYTF. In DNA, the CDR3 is TGTGCCAGCAGTTTAAAGACAGGGCACGGGTTTTCCTATGGCTACACCTTC.

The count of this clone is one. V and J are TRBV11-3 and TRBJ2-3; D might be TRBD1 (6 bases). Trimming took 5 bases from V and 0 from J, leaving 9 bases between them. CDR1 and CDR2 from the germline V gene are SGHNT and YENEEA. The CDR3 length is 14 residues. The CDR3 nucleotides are TGTGCCAGCAGCCCAGGACAGAGCACAGATACGCAGTATTTT. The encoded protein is CASSPGQSTDTQYF.

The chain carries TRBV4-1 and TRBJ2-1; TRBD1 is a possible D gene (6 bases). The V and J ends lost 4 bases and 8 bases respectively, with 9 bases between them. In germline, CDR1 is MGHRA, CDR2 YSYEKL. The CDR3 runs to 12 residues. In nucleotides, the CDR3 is TGCGCCAGCAGCCCACAGGGCCATGAGCAGTTCTTC. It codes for CASSPQGHEQFF.

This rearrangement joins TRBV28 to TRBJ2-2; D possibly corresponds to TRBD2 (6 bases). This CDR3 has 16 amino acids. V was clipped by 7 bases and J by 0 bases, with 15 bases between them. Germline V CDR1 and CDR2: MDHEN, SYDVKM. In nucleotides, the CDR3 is TGTGCCAGCACCCCTCCCCAGCGGGCGAACACCGGGGAGCTGTTTTTT. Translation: CASTPPQRANTGELFF.

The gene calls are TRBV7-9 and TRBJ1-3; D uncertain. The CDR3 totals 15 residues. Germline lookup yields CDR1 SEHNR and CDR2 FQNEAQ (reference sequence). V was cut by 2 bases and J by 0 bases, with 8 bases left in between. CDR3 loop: CASSLIRRSGNTIYF. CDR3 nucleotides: TGTGCCAGCAGCTTAATCCGGCGCTCTGGAAACACCATATATTTT.

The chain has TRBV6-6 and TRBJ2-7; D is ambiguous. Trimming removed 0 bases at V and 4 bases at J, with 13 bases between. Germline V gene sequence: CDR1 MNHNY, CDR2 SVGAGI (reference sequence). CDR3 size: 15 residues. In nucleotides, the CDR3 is TGTGCCAGCAGTTACTCGGTATACGAGAAATACGAGCAGTACTTC. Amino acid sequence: CASSYSVYEKYEQYF.

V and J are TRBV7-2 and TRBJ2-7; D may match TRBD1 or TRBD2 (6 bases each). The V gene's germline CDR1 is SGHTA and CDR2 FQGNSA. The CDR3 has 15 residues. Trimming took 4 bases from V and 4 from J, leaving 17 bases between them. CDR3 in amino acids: CASSWLAGAGYEQYF. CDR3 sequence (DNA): TGTGCCAGCAGCTGGCTCGCAGGGGCGGGATACGAGCAGTACTTC.

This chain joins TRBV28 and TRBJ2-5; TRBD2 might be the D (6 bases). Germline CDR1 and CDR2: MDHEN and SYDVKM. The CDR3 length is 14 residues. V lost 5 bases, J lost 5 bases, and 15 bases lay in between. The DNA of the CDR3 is TGTGCCAGCAGTGCGCGGGGAGGTCAGGAGACCCAGTACTTC. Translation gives CASSARGGQETQYF.